This record concerns one T cell receptor (beta chain) sequence. In the study's own analysis: The authors estimated nucleated cell counts from reference gene primer amplification. Assay used: immunoSEQ multiplex PCR; TCRdb lists only in-frame clones, some missing. V, J and clone size reflect that table, while D and trimming were determined from the DNA. The sample carries around 130,000 clones, under 90% recorded once. The sample originates from a study of blood T cell repertoires in COVID-19. Study context: PBMCs, B-cell-depleted T cells, or T cells provided the cDNA or gDNA that made up the material.

The CDR3 has 15 residues. Germline CDR1 and CDR2: KGHDR and SFDVKD. Deletions cut 4 bases from V and 0 bases from J, with 10 bases between. The sequenced material came from peripheral blood. The J gene is TRBJ2-3, the V gene TRBV24-1; a possible D gene is TRBD2 (5 bases). The clonotype originates from a man between 60 and 75 years old with acute or convalescent COVID-19. In nucleotides, the CDR3 is TGTGCCACCAGTGAGAGGACGGGGAGCACAGATACGCAGTATTTT. It translates to CATSERTGSTDTQYF.